These 26 T cell receptor beta chains share one sample of origin, sequenced in a study of siplizumab effects on memory and regulatory T cells. Sequencing used immunoSEQ multiplex PCR; TCRdb keeps in-frame clones, though not all of them. The table has 100,000 or so clones, 85% to 95% seen once; the top ten hold around 0.32%. The sequencing input was CD4+ T cells sorted from blood. These receptor sequences come from a human donor in good health.

The genes are TRBV7-9 and TRBJ1-1; D gene unclear. The CDR3 is 13 residues long. V lost 3 bases and J 6 bases, leaving 11 bases between the germline ends. In germline, CDR1 is SEHNR, CDR2 FQNEAQ (reference sequence). The DNA for the CDR3 is TGTGCCAGCAGCTTCTCCTATGGAGCTGAAGCTTTCTTT. Protein: CASSFSYGAEAFF.

This clone appeared a single time. The J gene is TRBJ2-1, the V gene TRBV19, with TRBD2 identical over 12 bases. After removal of 0 bases from V and 13 bases from J, the junction contained 10 bases not matched to a gene. CDR1 LNHDA and CDR2 SQIVND come from the germline V gene (reference sequence). The CDR3 is 16 amino acids. The CDR3 coding sequence is TGTGCCAGTAGTATAGAGGGAGGGACTAGCGGGTCCGGCCAGTTCTTC. Amino acids: CASSIEGGTSGSGQFF.

The chain carries TRBV6-1 and TRBJ2-7; D may be TRBD1 or TRBD2 (6 bases each). Trimming shortened V by 1 base and J by 4 bases, and 20 bases separated the two germline ends. Germline-derived CDR1 and CDR2 are MNHNS and SASEGT. CDR3 size: 17 residues. The CDR3 sequence: CASSEVWGAASPYEQYF. Here the CDR3 DNA reads TGTGCCAGCAGTGAAGTTTGGGGGGCGGCCAGTCCATACGAGCAGTACTTC.

The rearrangement links TRBV10-3 to TRBJ1-5; possibly TRBD1 for D (5 bases). CDR3 length equals 12 residues. The germline V and J ends were trimmed by 10 bases and 1 base, with 8 bases remaining between them. CDR1 and CDR2 from the germline V gene are ENHRY and SYGVKD. The CDR3 sequence: CATRDSNQPQHF. The CDR3, as DNA: TGTGCCACCCGGGACAGCAATCAGCCCCAGCATTTT.

V is TRBV19 and J is TRBJ2-7; no reliable D call. The V gene's germline CDR1 is LNHDA and CDR2 SQIVND (reference sequence). V was pared by 3 bases and J by 0 bases, with 12 bases between. The CDR3 has 15 residues. CDR3 nucleotide sequence: TGTGCCAGTAGTATGGCCGGGCGTAGCTCCTACGAGCAGTACTTC. It specifies CASSMAGRSSYEQYF.

J is TRBJ2-5 and V is TRBV2; perhaps TRBD2 as D (5 bases). TRBJ2-7 explains the end of the DNA better; the J call may be wrong. Germline V gene lookup returns CDR1 SNHLY and CDR2 FYNNEI. The CDR3 covers 14 residues. The DNA for the CDR3 is TGTGCCAGCAACCAGAACGGGATAACCTACGAGCAGTACTTC. It specifies CASNQNGITYEQYF.

The rearrangement uses TRBV19 and TRBJ2-3, with 9 bases identical to TRBD2. Germline-derived CDR1 and CDR2 are LNHDA and SQIVND (reference sequence). Trimming took 3 bases from V and 8 from J; bases not matched to a gene: 6. This CDR3 comprises 14 residues. The DNA for the CDR3 is TGTGCCAGTAGTATCCTAGCGGGGCAAGGTACGCAGTATTTT. As protein: CASSILAGQGTQYF.

This clone came up once. The rearrangement links TRBV7-8 to TRBJ2-7, with 10 bases aligning to TRBD1. The CDR3 loop spans 15 amino acids. Per the germline V gene, CDR1 is SGHVS and CDR2 is FQNEAQ. The V and J ends lost 5 bases and 3 bases, in that order; junction bases with no gene match: 7. DNA for the CDR3: TGTGCCAGCAGCCAAGACAGGGGGCTCTACTACGAGCAGTACTTC. The encoded protein is CASSQDRGLYYEQYF.

V usage is TRBV5-6 and J usage is TRBJ1-2; weak D call: TRBD1 (6 bases). V lost 0 bases and J 8 bases, leaving 11 bases between the germline ends. Germline CDR1 SGHDT, CDR2 YYEEEE. CDR3 length: 13 amino acids. CDR3 DNA: TGTGCCAGCAGCTTGGGACAGGACGAAGGCTACACCTTC. Translating gives CASSLGQDEGYTF.

This clone was seen only a few times. J is TRBJ1-6 and V is TRBV27; unclear D gene. The ends were cut back, 3 bases at V and 10 bases at J, with 7 bases in the middle. CDR1 and CDR2 (germline): MNHEY, SMNVEV (reference sequence). CDR3 length equals 12 residues. The CDR3 sequence is CASSFGRSPLHF. CDR3 coding DNA: TGTGCCAGCAGTTTTGGGAGATCACCCCTCCACTTT.

The gene calls are TRBV10-2 and TRBJ1-2; 8 bases match TRBD1. CDR3 length: 12 amino acids. Looked up from germline, CDR1 is WSHSY and CDR2 is SAAADI. The V and J ends lost 6 bases and 7 bases, in that order; junction bases with no gene match: 4. In DNA form, the CDR3 reads TGCGCCAGCAGGTCTGGACAGGGTGGCTACACCTTC. This encodes CASRSGQGGYTF.

CDR3 DNA: TGTGCCAGCAGCCCCGGCCCCAGGTACACCAATGAGCAGTTCTTC. Residues: CASSPGPRYTNEQFF. The chain joins TRBV7-9 to TRBJ2-1, with no clear D. Looked up from germline, CDR1 is SEHNR and CDR2 is FQNEAQ (reference sequence). The CDR3 runs to 15 residues. V was shortened by 5 bases and J by 6 bases, with 17 bases between the two germline ends.

The V gene is TRBV4-2, the J gene TRBJ2-3; no firm D call. CDR1 is LGHNA and CDR2 is YNFKEQ in the germline V gene. Trimming removed 0 bases from V and 6 bases from J, with 7 bases in between. The CDR3 is 13 amino acids. The CDR3 DNA reads TGTGCCAGCAGCCAAGATAGGCCGGATACGCAGTATTTT. Translated, it gives CASSQDRPDTQYF.

The rearrangement links TRBV7-8 to TRBJ2-7, with TRBD2 matching 7 bases. The CDR3 has 14 amino acids. Germline trimming cut 5 bases from V and 5 bases from J; bases unmatched to any gene: 9. In germline, CDR1 is SGHVS, CDR2 FQNEAQ. CDR3 coding DNA: TGTGCCAGCAGCGGGGGGGTTATTCCCAACGAGCAGTACTTC. Translating gives CASSGGVIPNEQYF.

The chain combines TRBV9 with TRBJ2-7, with 7 positions matching TRBD2. Trimming took 0 bases from V and 3 from J; bases not matched to a gene: 3. The CDR3 is 14 residues long. Per germline, CDR1 SGDLS and CDR2 YYNGEE. CDR3 bases: TGTGCCAGCAGCGTAGGCGGGAGTAACTACGAGCAGTACTTC. Translating it yields CASSVGGSNYEQYF.

The V call is TRBV5-5, the J call TRBJ2-3, with no clear D. Trimming stripped 6 bases from V and 4 bases from J, with 0 bases between. The CDR3 contains 9 residues. Germline V CDR1 and CDR2: SGHKS, YYEKEE (reference sequence). The CDR3 bases are TGTGCCAGCACAGATACGCAGTATTTT. Protein: CASTDTQYF.

The CDR3 bases are TGTGCCTGGAGTAGCCCAGGGCGGGGGGCAACCTACGAGCAGTACTTC. Residues: CAWSSPGRGATYEQYF. The rearrangement joins TRBV30 to TRBJ2-7; 8 nucleotides agree with TRBD2. There are 16 residues in the CDR3. In germline, CDR1 is GTSNPN, CDR2 SVGIG (reference sequence). V trimming: 2 bases; J trimming: 2 bases; junction bases outside the gene matches: 11.

This chain joins TRBV19 and TRBJ1-1, with a tentative D call TRBD1 (6 bases). There are 12 residues in the CDR3. CDR1 is LNHDA and CDR2 is SQIVND in the germline V gene (reference sequence). The V end lost 6 bases, the J end lost 7 bases, and 12 bases lay between the germline ends. This chain's CDR3 is CASRKTGFEAFF. Here the CDR3 DNA reads TGTGCCAGTAGAAAGACAGGTTTTGAAGCTTTCTTT.

V and J are TRBV14 and TRBJ2-5; the D is unclear. The closer fit of TRBJ2-7 to the DNA end suggests the J call may be wrong. Germline values: CDR1 SGHDN, CDR2 FVKESK. The CDR3 runs to 13 residues. Written as DNA, the CDR3 is TGTGCCAGCAGCCCCCATTCGGTGAACGAGCAGTACTTC. Its protein is CASSPHSVNEQYF.

The rearrangement joins TRBV27 to TRBJ2-3; D tentatively fits TRBD1 or TRBD2 (5 bases each). The CDR3 extends over 13 amino acids. Germline-derived CDR1 and CDR2 are MNHEY and SMNVEV (reference sequence). With 5 bases removed from V and 10 bases from J, the gap between germline ends came to 16 bases. In DNA, the CDR3 is TGTGCCAGCAGTCGCTCGGGACCCCGGGCGCAGTATTTT. Its translation is CASSRSGPRAQYF.

This clone has only one observation. The V gene is TRBV4-3, the J gene TRBJ1-2; no clear D gene. The ends were cut back, 0 bases at V and 7 bases at J, with 18 bases in the middle. The CDR3 spans 16 residues. The V gene's germline CDR1 is LGHNA and CDR2 YSLEER. The DNA for the CDR3 is TGCGCCAGCAGCCAAGATACAAAACCCGACCTCGTTGGCTACACCTTC. Translating gives CASSQDTKPDLVGYTF.

The chain carries TRBV7-3 and TRBJ2-5; D remains unclear. This CDR3 comprises 12 residues. Germline V gene sequence: CDR1 SGHTA, CDR2 FQGTGA. V shed 2 bases and J shed 5 bases, with 6 bases lying between them. Here the CDR3 DNA reads TGTGCCAGCAGCTTAGACGGGGAGACCCAGTACTTC. Translating gives CASSLDGETQYF.

This sequence joins TRBV5-4 and TRBJ2-1, with 9 bases matching TRBD2. The germline CDR1 and CDR2 sequences are SGHNT and YYREEE (reference sequence). The CDR3 is 16 residues long. J lost 5 bases, V lost 0 bases, and 6 bases had no gene match. In DNA form, the CDR3 reads TGTGCCAGCAGCTTGGCCGTGACTAGCGGCCACAATGAGCAGTTCTTC. Translation: CASSLAVTSGHNEQFF.

The chain recombines TRBV7-9 with TRBJ2-4; D possibly corresponds to TRBD1 (5 bases). Germline CDR1 and CDR2: SEHNR and FQNEAQ (reference sequence). The V gene lost 4 bases and the J gene lost 0 bases, with 13 bases spanning the gap. CDR3 size: 16 residues. This CDR3 reads CASSSDRALAKNIQYF. The CDR3 bases are TGTGCCAGCAGCTCCGACAGAGCCCTAGCCAAAAACATTCAGTACTTC.

The chain uses TRBV7-9 and TRBJ2-5, with TRBD2 matching 11 bases. Germline V gene data show CDR1 as SEHNR and CDR2 as FQNEAQ (reference sequence). The CDR3 is made up of 14 amino acids. The trim removed 5 bases at V and 7 bases at J, leaving 6 bases unmatched. As DNA, the CDR3 is TGTGCCAGCAGCGTGGGGACTAGCGGTGGGACCCAGTACTTC. This gives the protein CASSVGTSGGTQYF.

The chain links TRBV6-4 to TRBJ1-2; D unresolved. V lost 3 bases, J lost 2 bases, and 7 bases lay in between. CDR1 MRHNA and CDR2 SNTAGT come from the germline V gene. The CDR3 contains 13 residues. CDR3 bases: TGTGCCAGCAGTGATGGGAAAAACTATGGCTACACCTTC. It translates to CASSDGKNYGYTF.